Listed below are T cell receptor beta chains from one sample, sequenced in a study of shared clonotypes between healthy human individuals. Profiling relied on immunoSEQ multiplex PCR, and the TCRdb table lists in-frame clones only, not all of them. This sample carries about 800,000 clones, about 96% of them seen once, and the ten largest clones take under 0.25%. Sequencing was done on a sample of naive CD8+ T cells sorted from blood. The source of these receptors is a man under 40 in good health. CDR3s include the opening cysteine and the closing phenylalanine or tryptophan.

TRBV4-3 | CASSQERSARNEQFF
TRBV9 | CASSDRTGTSGNTIYF
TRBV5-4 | CASSPLLTDTQYF
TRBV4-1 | CASSQPRQGHTEAFF
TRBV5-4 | CASSSKGQGFEQYF
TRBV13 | CASSLGAGENEQFF
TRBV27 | CASSRTALNEQFF
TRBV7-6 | CASSSLLLGGDEQFF
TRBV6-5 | CASSRNRGQVYEQYF
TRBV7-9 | CASSLAAGTSYNEQFF
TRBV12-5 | CASAPSGGEQFF
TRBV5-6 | CASSLLNTEAFF
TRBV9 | CASSGSGRTYNEQFF
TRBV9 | CASSVAVHTEAFF
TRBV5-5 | CASSPQPGSSYEQYF
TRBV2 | CASTPGTSGYNEQFF
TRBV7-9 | CASSLFASGSDEQFF
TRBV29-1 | CSVGWGPEQYF
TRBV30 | CAWSAGTGAYNEQFF
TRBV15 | CATSREGGHTDTQYF
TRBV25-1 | CASSGSDTQYF
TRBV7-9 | CASSLSLPDTQYF
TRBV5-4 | CASSHDRNEQFF
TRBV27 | CASKIRGTYNEQFF
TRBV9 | CASSMSGITGELFF
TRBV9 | CASSGVGTGGGNEQFF
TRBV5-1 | CASSLGQGVPSNYGYTF
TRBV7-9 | CASSLAGQDGYTF
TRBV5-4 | CASSLESGVAYNEQFF
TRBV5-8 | CASGPTDLGEQFF
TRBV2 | CASSVPGTGEETQYF
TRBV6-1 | CASSEGTDTGELFF
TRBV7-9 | CASSLAGGPYEQYF
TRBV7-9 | CASSLAQSYEEIETQYF
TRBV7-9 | CASKASGSLYNEQFF
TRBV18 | CASSPTRTGEQYF
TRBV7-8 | CASSLAGGNYEQYF
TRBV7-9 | CASSTGELFF
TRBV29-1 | CSVLTGATYEQYF
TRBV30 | CAWSGWNTEAFF
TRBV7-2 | CASSPSPNREGEQYF
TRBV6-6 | CASSPAGFYEQYF
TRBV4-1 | CASSQEWDRVWSYEQYF
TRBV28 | CASGKTGGWAGELFF
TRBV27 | CASSLGTNTEAFF
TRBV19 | CASSIVGREKLFF
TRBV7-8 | CASSSPGWLFF